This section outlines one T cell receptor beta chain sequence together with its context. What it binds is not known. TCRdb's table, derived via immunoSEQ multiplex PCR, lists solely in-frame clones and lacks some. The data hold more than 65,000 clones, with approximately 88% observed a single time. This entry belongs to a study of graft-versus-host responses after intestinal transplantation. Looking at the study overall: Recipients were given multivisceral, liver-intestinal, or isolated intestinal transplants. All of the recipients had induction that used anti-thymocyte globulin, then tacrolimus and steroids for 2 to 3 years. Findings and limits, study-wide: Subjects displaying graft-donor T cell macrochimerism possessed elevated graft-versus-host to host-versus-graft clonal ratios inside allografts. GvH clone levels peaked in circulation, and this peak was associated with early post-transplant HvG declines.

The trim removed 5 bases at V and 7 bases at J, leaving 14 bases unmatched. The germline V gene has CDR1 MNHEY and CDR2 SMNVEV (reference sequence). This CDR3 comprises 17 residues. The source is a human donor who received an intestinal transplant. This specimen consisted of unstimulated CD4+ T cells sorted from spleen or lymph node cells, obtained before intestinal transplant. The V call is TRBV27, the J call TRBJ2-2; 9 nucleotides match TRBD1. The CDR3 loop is CASSPAYGTGQDGELFF. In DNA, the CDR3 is TGTGCCAGCAGTCCGGCGTACGGGACAGGGCAAGACGGGGAGCTGTTTTTT.